This entry features one TCR beta chain sequence. The data derive from a study of cytomegalovirus exposure and HLA in healthy donors. PCR employed 60 Vbeta and 13 Jbeta primers. Assay: immunoSEQ multiplex PCR; the TCRdb copy retains only in-frame clones and omits some. The sample has some 120,000 clones, roughly 71% seen once; the top ten hold almost 6%. Trimming took 2 bases from V and 4 from J; bases not matched to a gene: 4. The germline V gene encodes CDR1 GTSNPN and CDR2 SVGIG (reference sequence). This CDR3 has 13 amino acids. The sequence came from a woman between 45 and 60 years old in good health and CMV-seropositive. The chain couples TRBV30 to TRBJ2-7; TRBD2 agrees at 8 bases. The sample was PBMCs. The CDR3 spells CAWSLTSAYEQYF. Here the CDR3 DNA reads TGTGCCTGGAGTTTGACTAGCGCATACGAGCAGTACTTC.